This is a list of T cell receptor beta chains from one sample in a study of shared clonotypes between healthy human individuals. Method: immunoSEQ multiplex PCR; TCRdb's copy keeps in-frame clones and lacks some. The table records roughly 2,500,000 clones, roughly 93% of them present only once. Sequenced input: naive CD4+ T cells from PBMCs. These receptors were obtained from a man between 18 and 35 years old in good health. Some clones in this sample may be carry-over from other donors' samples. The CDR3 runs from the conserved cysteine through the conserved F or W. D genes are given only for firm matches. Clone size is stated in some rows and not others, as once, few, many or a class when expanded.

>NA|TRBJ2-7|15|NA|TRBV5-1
TGCGCCAGCAGCTTGCTCGGAATGACTGCCTACGAGCAGTACTTC
CASSLLGMTAYEQYF
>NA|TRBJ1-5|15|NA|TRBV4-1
TGCGCCAGCAGCCCAGGGATATGGAGCAATCAGCCCCAGCATTTT
CASSPGIWSNQPQHF
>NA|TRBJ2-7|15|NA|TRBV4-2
TGTGCCAGCAGCCAGGCGGGACGGGACCTCTACGAGCAGTACTTC
CASSQAGRDLYEQYF
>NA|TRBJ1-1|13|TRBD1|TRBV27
TGTGCCAGCAGTCCCAGGGGGGGGACTGAAGCTTTCTTT
CASSPRGGTEAFF
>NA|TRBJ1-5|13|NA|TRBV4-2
TGTGCCAGCAGTTCCGCCAGGAATCAGCCCCAGCATTTT
CASSSARNQPQHF
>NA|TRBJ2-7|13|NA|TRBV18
TGTGCCAGCTCACCACCAGACAGCTACGAGCAGTACTTC
CASSPPDSYEQYF
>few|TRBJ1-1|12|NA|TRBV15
TGTGCCACCTCAGGGACAAACACTGAAGCTTTCTTT
CATSGTNTEAFF
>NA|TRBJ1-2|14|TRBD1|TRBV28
TGTGCCAGCAGTTTGGGGGGACAGGGCTATGGCTACACCTTC
CASSLGGQGYGYTF
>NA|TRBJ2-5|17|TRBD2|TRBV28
TGTGCCAGCAGTTTATTTAAGCTAGCGGGGTGGGAAGAGACCCAGTACTTC
CASSLFKLAGWEETQYF
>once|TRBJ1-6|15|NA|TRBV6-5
TGTGCCAGCAGACGGGACCCACGGGGTGATTCACCCCTCCACTTT
CASRRDPRGDSPLHF
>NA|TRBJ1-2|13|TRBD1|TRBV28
TGTGCCAGCAGCCAGGGGGCGCCGCGCGGCTACACCTTC
CASSQGAPRGYTF
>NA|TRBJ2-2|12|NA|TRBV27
TGTGCCAGCAGTAAGGTCCCCGGGGAGCTGTTTTTT
CASSKVPGELFF
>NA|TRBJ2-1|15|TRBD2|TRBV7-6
TGTGCCAGCAGCTCGGGACTAGCGGGAGTGGGCGAGCAGTTCTTC
CASSSGLAGVGEQFF
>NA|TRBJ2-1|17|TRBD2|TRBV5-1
TGCGCCAGCAGCTTGGATGTCGGCGGGAGTAGTAACAATGAGCAGTTCTTC
CASSLDVGGSSNNEQFF
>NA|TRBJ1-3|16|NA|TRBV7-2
TGTGCCAGCAGCAAATCGGGCGGGTCGGGGGGAAACACCATATATTTT
CASSKSGGSGGNTIYF
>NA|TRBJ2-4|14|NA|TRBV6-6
TGTGCCAGCAGTTACTTTGGACCCAAAAACATTCAGTACTTC
CASSYFGPKNIQYF
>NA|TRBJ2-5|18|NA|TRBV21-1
TGTGCCAGCAGCGCCCTGCTCGGACTAGCGGGAGGGCCGAAGACCCAGTACTTC
CASSALLGLAGGPKTQYF
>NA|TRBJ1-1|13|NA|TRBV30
TGTGCCTGGAGCCGAACCAAAAACACTGAAGCTTTCTTT
CAWSRTKNTEAFF
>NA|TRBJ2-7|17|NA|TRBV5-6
TGTGCCAGCAGCCGTAAGCTTAGCGGTAGAGGGATCTACGAGCAGTACTTC
CASSRKLSGRGIYEQYF
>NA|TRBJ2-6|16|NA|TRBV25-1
TGTGCCAGCAGTACCCAACTCACAGGAAAAGCCAACGTCCTGACTTTC
CASSTQLTGKANVLTF
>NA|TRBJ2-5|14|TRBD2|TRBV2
TGTGCCAGCAGTCCCGGACTAGCACAAGAGACCCAGTACTTC
CASSPGLAQETQYF
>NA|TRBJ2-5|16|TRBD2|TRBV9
TGTGCCAGCAGCGCCCACCGACTAGCGGGAGTAGAGACCCAGTACTTC
CASSAHRLAGVETQYF
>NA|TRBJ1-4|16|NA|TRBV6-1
TGTGCCAGCAGTGAAGAGTTTGGCAGGGAGTGGGAAAAACTGTTTTTT
CASSEEFGREWEKLFF
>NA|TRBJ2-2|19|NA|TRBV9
TGTGCCAGCAGCGTAGGGGTGACAGGCGGCCGAATAAACACCGGGGAGCTGTTTTTT
CASSVGVTGGRINTGELFF
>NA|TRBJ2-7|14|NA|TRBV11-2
TGTGCCAGCAGCTTAGCGACAGCCGCCTACGAGCAGTACTTC
CASSLATAAYEQYF
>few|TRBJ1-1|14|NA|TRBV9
TGTGCCAGCCAGATAATATCACAGAACACTGAAGCTTTCTTT
CASQIISQNTEAFF
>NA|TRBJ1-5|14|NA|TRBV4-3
TGCGCCAGCAGCCACCTTCCTTCCCAAGAGCCCCAGCATTTT
CASSHLPSQEPQHF
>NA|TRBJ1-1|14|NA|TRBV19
TGTGCCAGTAGTATGAGATCAGCGGGCACTGAAGCTTTCTTT
CASSMRSAGTEAFF
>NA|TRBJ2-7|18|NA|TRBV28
TGTGCCAGCAGTTCGCCCCATGTACAGGGAATCTCGTCCTACGAGCAGTACTTC
CASSSPHVQGISSYEQYF
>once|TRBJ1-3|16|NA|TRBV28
TGTGCCAGCAGTTTATCCGCATTCTTAGGGGGAAACACCATATATTTT
CASSLSAFLGGNTIYF
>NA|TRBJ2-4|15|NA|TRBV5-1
TGCGCCAGCAGCGGCGGGACGGTAGCCAAAAACATTCAGTACTTC
CASSGGTVAKNIQYF
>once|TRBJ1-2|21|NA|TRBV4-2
TGTGCCAGCAGCCAAGGCGCGCGCAGGGGCCACTTACCGGGCCTCTTTTTTGGCTACACCTTC
CASSQGARRGHLPGLFFGYTF
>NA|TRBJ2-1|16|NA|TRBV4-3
TGCGCCAGCAGCCAAGTATGGAGTCTAGGGGGTTACGAGCAGTTCTTC
CASSQVWSLGGYEQFF
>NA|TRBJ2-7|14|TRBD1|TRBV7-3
TGTGCCAGCAGTCTTGACAGGGGCTCCTACGAGCAGTACTTC
CASSLDRGSYEQYF
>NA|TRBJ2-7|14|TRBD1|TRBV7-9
TGTGCCAGCAGTCTGGACAGGGGGCTAGAAGAGCAGTACTTC
CASSLDRGLEEQYF
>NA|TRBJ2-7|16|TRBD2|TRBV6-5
TGTGCCAGCAGTTACTCCCTAGCGGGAGGAGTCTCCGAGCAGTACTTC
CASSYSLAGGVSEQYF
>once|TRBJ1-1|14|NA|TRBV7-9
TGTGCCAGCAGTCGACAGGTTTATTGGACTGAAGCTTTCTTT
CASSRQVYWTEAFF
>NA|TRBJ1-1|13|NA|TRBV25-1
TGTGCCAGCATAAACAGGGCCAACACTGAAGCTTTCTTT
CASINRANTEAFF
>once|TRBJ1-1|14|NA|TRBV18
TGTGCCAGTTCCGAAGCAAACGGGAACACTGAAGCTTTCTTT
CASSEANGNTEAFF
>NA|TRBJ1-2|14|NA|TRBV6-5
TGTGCCAGCAGTTACGTGCCCCCAACCTATGGCTACACCTTC
CASSYVPPTYGYTF
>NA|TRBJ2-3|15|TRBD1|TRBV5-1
TGCGCCAGCAGCTTGGGAACAGGGGGGACAGATACGCAGTATTTT
CASSLGTGGTDTQYF
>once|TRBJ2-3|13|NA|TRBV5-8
TGTGCCAGCAGCTTGGACTTCACAGATACGCAGTATTTT
CASSLDFTDTQYF
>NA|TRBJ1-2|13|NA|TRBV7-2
TGTGCCAGCAGCGCCGGACAGAACTATGGCTACACCTTC
CASSAGQNYGYTF
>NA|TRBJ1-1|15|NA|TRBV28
TGTGCCAGCAGTTTGACCGGGGGGGGACATACTGAAGCTTTCTTT
CASSLTGGGHTEAFF
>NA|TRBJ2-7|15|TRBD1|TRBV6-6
TGTGCCAGCAGTATCTGGACAGGGCCCGGGTACGAGCAGTACTTC
CASSIWTGPGYEQYF
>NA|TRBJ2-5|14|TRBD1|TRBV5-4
TGTGCCAGCGGCCACCGGGACAGGCGGGAGACCCAGTACTTC
CASGHRDRRETQYF
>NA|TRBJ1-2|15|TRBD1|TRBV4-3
TGCGCCAGCAGCCAGGGACAGGGACGGTACTATGGCTACACCTTC
CASSQGQGRYYGYTF
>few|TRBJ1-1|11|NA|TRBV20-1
TGCAGTGCTAAACACCGGTTTGAAGCTTTCTTT
CSAKHRFEAFF
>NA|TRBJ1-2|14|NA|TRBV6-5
TGTGCCAGCAAGCTTCTCATGGATAACTATGGCTACACCTTC
CASKLLMDNYGYTF